A single sample is the source of the 4 T cell receptor beta chains below, sequenced in a study of technical replicates of blood from several donors. TCRdb keeps only in-frame clones here, not all; method: immunoSEQ multiplex PCR. The data show about 62,000 clones, under 90% seen once. The sequencing sample was made of PBMCs. Every receptor here comes from a human donor in good health. Some clones in this sample may be carry-over from other donors' samples.

The chain carries TRBV5-4 and TRBJ1-1, with 8 bases aligning to TRBD1. The germline CDR1 and CDR2 sequences are SGHNT and YYREEE (reference sequence). With V trimmed by 4 bases and J by 1 base, 9 bases remained unmatched. CDR3 length: 16 amino acids. CDR3: CASSISTGTGNTEAFF. The CDR3 DNA is TGTGCCAGCAGCATCTCTACCGGGACAGGGAACACTGAAGCTTTCTTT.

The chain uses TRBV2 and TRBJ2-1; 9 positions match TRBD1. After removal of 8 bases from V and 14 bases from J, the junction contained 7 bases not matched to a gene. Germline V CDR1 and CDR2: SNHLY, FYNNEI. The CDR3 runs to 11 residues. DNA for the CDR3: TGTGCCAGCCCCCGACAGGGGGGGGAGTTCTTC. It translates to CASPRQGGEFF.

V is TRBV12-5 and J is TRBJ2-1, with D perhaps TRBD2 (5 bases). The V and J ends lost 6 bases and 3 bases respectively, with 9 bases between them. The germline V gene has CDR1 LGHNT and CDR2 FRNRAP. CDR3 length: 13 amino acids. The CDR3 sequence is CASGERDYNEQFF. As DNA, the CDR3 is TGTGCTAGTGGGGAACGGGACTACAATGAGCAGTTCTTC.

This clone showed up just once. The rearrangement joins TRBV7-2 to TRBJ2-2, with a possible D match to TRBD1 (5 bases). The CDR3 covers 14 residues. The germline CDR1 and CDR2 sequences are SGHTA and FQGNSA. V was pared by 3 bases and J by 4 bases, with 9 bases between. CDR3 in DNA: TGTGCCAGCAGCTTGGGGCCGACCACCGGGGAGCTGTTTTTT. Protein product: CASSLGPTTGELFF.